The T cell receptor (beta chain) described here comes from a study of Graves' ophthalmopathy and Graves' hyperthyroidism (dated by TCRdb to about 2018). General notes on the study: Peripheral blood samples were taken at the time of initial diagnosis, before any treatment was given. The study used TCR beta repertoire signatures to distinguish Graves' ophthalmopathy from Graves' hyperthyroidism and to predict progression to ophthalmopathy. In total, 135 blood samples were TCR-sequenced: 40 to 45 ophthalmopathy, 75 hyperthyroidism and about 17 hyperthyroidism-to-ophthalmopathy patients. To explore V-J signatures that separate ophthalmopathy from hyperthyroidism, a discovery set of about a hundred patients was enrolled, consisting of about 43 with ophthalmopathy and around 60 with stable hyperthyroidism. For independent validation, a separate cohort was made up of some 19 hyperthyroidism patients plus 17 patients who later progressed from hyperthyroidism to ophthalmopathy. In roughly six hyperthyroidism patients, the T-cell repertoires found in thyroid tissue were compared with those found in blood. Once sampling was done, hyperthyroidism patients were given methimazole at a starting dose of 30 mg daily, while ophthalmopathy patients were given high-dose intravenous methylprednisolone. The 95 to 100 discovery patients were divided at random into training and test sets in a 7:3 ratio. The study at large found these results: Most of the expanded thyroid clonotypes with a frequency above 0.001 were also detected in blood, and it was suggested that the thyroid immune response may be reflected by blood repertoires. In cross-validation, the 13-signature model distinguished ophthalmopathy from stable hyperthyroidism with about 89% sensitivity and about 81% specificity, while in the test set the corresponding values were around 79% and 71%. Sample size was not statistically predetermined, and group allocation was not concealed from the investigators. In validation, the model predicted ophthalmopathy progression with 70.59% sensitivity and 72.22% specificity; fewer than 15 predicted patients were CT-confirmed with GO in a median of around 6 months.

For repertoire sequencing, the TCR beta CDR3 regions were amplified from RNA transcripts. The first round was an RT-PCR using HTBI primers with the Qiagen OneStep RT-PCR kit, and this first round was followed by a second-round multiplex PCR, then size selection and purification. The libraries underwent paired-end sequencing with 100 bp reads on an Illumina HiSeq2000. Per the authors' processing: SOAPnuke was used for read processing, and reads with adapters, uncalled bases, a mean Phred below 15, or no exact constant-primer or identifier match were discarded. COPE v1.2.5 was used to merge high-quality paired reads. Clonotypes were defined as unique nucleotide sequences and were aligned to IMGT TRB V, D and J references using MiTCR v1.1. The analysis was limited to V-J combinations with a frequency above 0.0001, which together covered approximately 99% of repertoires. For each V-J combination, a TCR clonal expansion and chaos score was defined as the ratio of F50 clonal expansion to chaos observed in the TCRdist matrix. Welch's t-statistics and random forest were used to reduce features to over ten V-J combinations, which were fed into a naive Bayes classifier. The similarity between thyroid and blood repertoires was quantified using the Morisita-Horn index. TCRdb applied fastp at Q25 and MiXCR to the public reads, then kept only in-frame beta chains. Every entry covers one CDR3 protein and lists the most common genes and DNA from its rows. These V and J calls originate from TCRdb's pipeline instead of the authors' own analysis. For this sample there are roughly 500,000 distinct CDR3 sequences; roughly 14% appear just once. Of the sample, over 8% falls within the top ten clones.

CDR1 and CDR2 are drawn from the germline V gene (reference sequence): DFQATT, SNEGSKA. Spanning cysteine to phenylalanine, the CDR3 consists of 15 amino acids. The retained sequence is limited to the CDR3, 45 bases, with the frame set at the first base. Trimming takes 0 bases from V and 4 bases from J, and the germline ends sit 15 bases apart. Patients with ophthalmopathy had moderately to severely active disease, with a Clinical Activity Score of 3 or more, a NOSPECS grade of 4 or more, and a disease duration of less than 3 months. Patients were excluded if they had other autoimmune diseases, uncontrolled infections, pregnancy or lactation. Diagnosis was based on clinical symptoms, serum thyroxine, TRAb, thyroid ultrasound and orbital computed tomography. Using Ficoll-Paque density gradient centrifugation, PBMCs were isolated from 8.5 to 10 ml of fresh peripheral blood. Total RNA was extracted using Trizol reagent, and RNA quality was checked on an Agilent 2100 Bioanalyzer.

This clonotype appeared many times. Its antigen is unknown. The record has no base qualities; no much larger clone is one base away. The receptor was isolated from a woman in her twenties or thirties with Graves' ophthalmopathy. Donor details come from another sample of the same person, matched by shared clones. The specimen sequenced was blood. The rearrangement joined TRBV20-1 to TRBJ1-2; perhaps TRBD1 is the D gene, with 5 bases matching. The nucleotide sequence reads as follows: TGCAGTGCTAGAGATGAGGGGCCACGCTTCTATGGCTACACCTTC. Protein translation: CSARDEGPRFYGYTF.